Listed here are 27 T cell receptor beta chains from one sample, sequenced in a study of cytomegalovirus exposure and HLA in healthy donors (dated by TCRdb to 2017 to 2019). The library came from the immunoSEQ multiplex PCR assay. A mixture of 60 forward primers for TCR Vbeta segments and 13 reverse primers for TCR Jbeta segments was used in the multiplex PCR. TCRdb limited this immuneACCESS table to in-frame rearrangements with V and J called. A share of clones is missing; checked studies link under half to unresolved V genes, and the rest is unexplained. The sample has approximately 180,000 clones on record, around 81% of them singletons. 4.9% of the sample comes from the top ten. Sequenced: PBMCs. All receptors derive from a woman aged 18 to 35 in good health and CMV-seropositive.

The J gene is TRBJ1-5, the V gene TRBV7-9; TRBD1 aligns across 7 bases. Germline assignment: CDR1 SEHNR and CDR2 FQNEAQ (reference sequence). V shed 1 base, J shed 0 bases, and the junction held 12 bases outside the gene matches. This CDR3 is 19 amino acids long. In DNA form, the CDR3 reads TGTGCCAGCAGCTTAGAGTCGACAGGGTCCCACAATAGCAATCAGCCCCAGCATTTT. Translating gives CASSLESTGSHNSNQPQHF.

This clone has a handful of counts. The chain is built from TRBV11-2 and TRBJ1-2; a weak D match, TRBD1 (6 bases). V was cut by 5 bases and J by 8 bases, with 15 bases left in between. The CDR3 is made up of 13 amino acids. CDR1 is SGHAT, CDR2 FQNNGV, per germline. DNA for the CDR3: TGTGCCAGCAGCCTCCCCTACAGGGACGGCTACACCTTC. It encodes CASSLPYRDGYTF.

The V call is TRBV7-7, the J call TRBJ2-6, with D tentatively TRBD1 (5 bases). The CDR3 length is 17 residues. V gave up 0 bases and J gave up 2 bases, with 11 bases separating them. CDR1 is SSHAT and CDR2 is FNYEAQ in the germline V gene (reference sequence). CDR3 in DNA: TGTGCCAGCAGCTTAGCCCCTGTAGGGGCTGGGGCCAACGTCCTGACTTTC. It yields the protein CASSLAPVGAGANVLTF.

The chain employs TRBV7-3 and TRBJ2-2, with TRBD2 matching 7 bases. The V segment lost 5 bases and the J segment 9 bases; nucleotides outside the gene matches: 12. CDR3 size: 15 residues. The germline gives CDR1 SGHTA, CDR2 FQGTGA. CDR3 coding DNA: TGTGCCAGCAGCCCGCTGGGGGGGGTAGATCGGGAGCTGTTTTTT. This sequence encodes CASSPLGGVDRELFF.

As to this clone: At one end, the junction sequence differs from germline, possibly due to a read error. The V call is TRBV5-6, the J call TRBJ1-3; D call uncertain. The CDR3 has 14 amino acids. CDR1 and CDR2 (germline): SGHDT, YYEEEE. The CDR3 DNA reads as TGTGCCCGCAGCTTGGATGGCACCGGAAACACCATATATTTT. Translating gives CARSLDGTGNTIYF.

The V and J genes are TRBV2 and TRBJ2-5; a possible D gene is TRBD1 (5 bases). Trimming left V 2 bases short and J 0 bases short, with 16 bases between. The germline CDR1 and CDR2 sequences are SNHLY and FYNNEI. The CDR3 loop spans 17 amino acids. In nucleotides, the CDR3 is TGTGCCAGCAGTGAACTACGGAAGGGGATAGACCAAGAGACCCAGTACTTC. Protein product: CASSELRKGIDQETQYF.

The genes are TRBV2 and TRBJ2-2, with D uncertain. The CDR3 contains 15 residues. Germline values: CDR1 SNHLY, CDR2 FYNNEI. Trimming left V 4 bases short and J 0 bases short, with 9 bases between. This chain's CDR3 is CASSAVQTNTGELFF. In nucleotides, the CDR3 is TGTGCCAGCAGTGCCGTCCAGACGAACACCGGGGAGCTGTTTTTT.

This clone was seen only a few times. The rearrangement uses TRBV28 and TRBJ2-1; TRBD2 agrees at 12 bases. After removal of 7 bases from V and 9 bases from J, the junction contained 13 bases not matched to a gene. CDR1 MDHEN and CDR2 SYDVKM come from the germline V gene. The CDR3 is made up of 16 amino acids. The CDR3 DNA reads as TGTGCCAGCACCCCACCCACTAGCGGGGGGCCACGTGAGCAGTTCTTC. Protein product: CASTPPTSGGPREQFF.

The chain links TRBV11-2 to TRBJ1-1; D possibly corresponds to TRBD1 (5 bases). Germline V gives CDR1 SGHAT, CDR2 FQNNGV. Trimming left V 8 bases short and J 4 bases short, with 11 bases between. CDR3 size: 12 residues. The CDR3 is CASGALGTEAFF. CDR3 nucleotides: TGTGCCAGCGGGGCGTTGGGCACTGAAGCTTTCTTT.

The V call is TRBV7-2, the J call TRBJ2-3, with TRBD2 matching 8 bases. The CDR3 is 16 residues long. V was clipped by 3 bases and J by 4 bases; unmatched bases: 9. CDR1 and CDR2 from the germline V gene are SGHTA and FQGNSA. The CDR3 loop is CASSLFGGARADTQYF. CDR3 DNA sequence: TGTGCCAGCAGCTTGTTCGGGGGGGCCAGGGCAGATACGCAGTATTTT.

This chain links TRBV5-1 with TRBJ2-5; 7 bases are shared with TRBD1. The last part of the DNA fits TRBJ2-7 better; the J call may be wrong. This CDR3 region has 15 residues. CDR1 is SGHRS and CDR2 is YFSETQ in the germline V gene. The CDR3 DNA is TGCGCCAGCCGTCCTGCCTCCCGACAGGGCTACGAGCAGTACTTC. This codes for CASRPASRQGYEQYF.

CDR3 sequence: CASRSEPASGGIYGYTF. The CDR3 nucleotides read TGTGCCAGCCGGTCAGAACCGGCCTCCGGAGGGATCTATGGCTACACCTTC. The rearrangement uses TRBV19 and TRBJ1-2, with unresolved D. The V end was cut by 9 bases, the J end by 4 bases, with 27 bases between. Germline CDR1 LNHDA, CDR2 SQIVND (reference sequence). The CDR3 runs to 17 residues. Full variable domain (outside the CDR3, taken from reference TRBV19 and TRBJ1-2): DGGITQSPKYLFRKEGQNVTLSCEQNLNHDAMYWYRQDPGQGLRLIYYSQIVNDFQKGDIAEGYSVSREKKESFPLTVTSAQKNPTAFYLCASRSEPASGGIYGYTFGSGTRLTVV.

The genes are TRBV9 and TRBJ1-1, with unresolved D. V lost 2 bases to trimming and J lost 8 bases, with 19 bases between them. Germline values: CDR1 SGDLS, CDR2 YYNGEE. The CDR3 loop spans 15 amino acids. The CDR3 nucleotides are TGTGCCAGCAGCGTGGAAGGAGCTCTCACTTCCGAAGCTTTCTTT. It is translated as CASSVEGALTSEAFF.

The chain employs TRBV18 and TRBJ1-1; D may be TRBD1 (5 bases). CDR1 KGHSH and CDR2 LQKENI come from the germline V gene. The CDR3 extends over 15 amino acids. Trimming stripped 1 base from V and 2 bases from J, with 11 bases between. CDR3 amino acids: CASSPQGMINTEAFF. DNA for the CDR3: TGTGCCAGCTCACCACAGGGGATGATTAACACTGAAGCTTTCTTT.

The table lists this clone with a few counts. This rearrangement joins TRBV6-1 to TRBJ1-6; TRBD1 might be the D (5 bases). Trimming stripped 4 bases from V and 3 bases from J, with 10 bases between. This CDR3 is 15 amino acids long. Germline CDR1 and CDR2: MNHNS and SASEGT. CDR3 bases: TGTGCCAGCAGTGTAGGCAGGGACTATAATTCACCCCTCCACTTT. Translating gives CASSVGRDYNSPLHF.

The genes are TRBV7-2 and TRBJ2-1, with 7 bases aligning to TRBD2. This CDR3 contains 16 residues. From germline, CDR1 is SGHTA and CDR2 FQGNSA. Unmatched junction bases numbered 7, after V lost 5 bases and J lost 0 bases. The CDR3 sequence: CASSRSGDSSYNEQFF. For the CDR3, the DNA is TGTGCCAGCAGCAGAAGCGGGGATAGCTCCTACAATGAGCAGTTCTTC.

The chain recombines TRBV18 with TRBJ2-1; TRBD2 might be the D (6 bases). Germline V CDR1 and CDR2: KGHSH, LQKENI. Between the trimmed V and J ends, which lost 2 bases and 7 bases, there was a span of 15 bases. The CDR3 length is 15 residues. CDR3 residues: CASSPRRGGENEQFF. The CDR3, as DNA: TGTGCCAGCTCACCAAGGCGAGGAGGGGAGAATGAGCAGTTCTTC.

This clone has just one count. The chain is built from TRBV29-1 and TRBJ2-5, with D unresolved. V lost 4 bases and J lost 5, with 14 bases in between. CDR3 length equals 13 residues. Germline V gives CDR1 SQVTM, CDR2 ANQGSEA. The CDR3 loop is CSVVAPYGETQYF. The CDR3 DNA reads as TGCAGCGTTGTAGCACCTTATGGGGAGACCCAGTACTTC.

V is TRBV27 and J is TRBJ2-5; D is possibly TRBD1 (6 bases). There are 14 residues in the CDR3. The V end lost 5 bases, the J end lost 7 bases, and 17 bases lay between the germline ends. From germline, CDR1 is MNHEY and CDR2 SMNVEV (reference sequence). CDR3 region: CASSPGQPAGTQYF. The DNA of the CDR3 is TGTGCCAGCAGTCCGGGACAACCCGCCGGGACCCAGTACTTC.

This sequence joins TRBV4-3 and TRBJ2-1; 10 positions agree with TRBD2. V was pared by 4 bases and J by 6 bases, with 3 bases of the junction left unmatched. CDR3 length: 14 residues. Germline CDR1 and CDR2: LGHNA and YSLEER. Here the CDR3 DNA reads TGCGCCAGCAGCCCCAAGCGGGGGGGCAATGAGCAGTTCTTC. Residues: CASSPKRGGNEQFF.

J is TRBJ1-1 and V is TRBV18; a weak D match, TRBD1 (6 bases). From germline, CDR1 is KGHSH and CDR2 LQKENI. Trimming cost V 2 bases and J 3 bases, with 10 bases left between them. The CDR3 is 14 residues long. In nucleotides, the CDR3 is TGTGCCAGCTCACCAGAACAGGGTTACACTGAAGCTTTCTTT. Translating gives CASSPEQGYTEAFF.

The chain links TRBV7-2 to TRBJ2-3; perhaps TRBD1 as D (6 bases). Germline assignment: CDR1 SGHTA and CDR2 FQGNSA. The CDR3 length is 14 residues. V was trimmed by 1 base and J by 5 bases, leaving 10 bases between them. CDR3 sequence reads: CASSLGDRLDTQYF. CDR3 DNA sequence: TGTGCCAGCAGCTTAGGAGACAGGCTAGATACGCAGTATTTT.

J is TRBJ1-2 and V is TRBV13; TRBD1 aligns across 7 bases. The V gene's germline CDR1 is PRHDT and CDR2 FYEKMQ (reference sequence). With 5 bases clipped from V and 6 bases from J, the junction kept 15 bases outside the gene matches. The CDR3 contains 16 residues. CDR3 sequence (DNA): TGTGCCAGCAGCCGCCCTTACAGGGGACAAGGTCATGGCTACACCTTC. Translating it yields CASSRPYRGQGHGYTF.

The rearrangement joins TRBV29-1 to TRBJ2-2, with 7 bases that match TRBD1. The CDR3 spans 13 residues. Germline trimming cut 5 bases from V and 3 bases from J; bases unmatched to any gene: 3. Germline CDR1 and CDR2: SQVTM and ANQGSEA. CDR3 sequence: CSVRQGDTGELFF. CDR3 coding DNA: TGCAGCGTTCGACAGGGAGACACCGGGGAGCTGTTTTTT.

The chain employs TRBV28 and TRBJ2-5; 8 bases agree with TRBD1. This CDR3 comprises 13 residues. Germline V gives CDR1 MDHEN, CDR2 SYDVKM. As DNA, the CDR3 is TGTGTGGTCGGCAGGGGGCGAGGGGAGACCCAGTACTTC. Translating gives CVVGRGRGETQYF.

The V and J genes are TRBV4-2 and TRBJ1-1, with D possibly matching TRBD1 (6 bases). Germline lookup yields CDR1 LGHNA and CDR2 YNFKEQ. Trimming removed 0 bases at V and 4 bases at J, with 12 bases between. This CDR3 region has 15 residues. The CDR3 reads CASSQEVQGGTEAFF. Here the CDR3 DNA reads TGTGCCAGCAGCCAAGAAGTACAGGGTGGCACTGAAGCTTTCTTT.

The V and J genes are TRBV5-4 and TRBJ1-1; 8 nucleotides align to TRBD1. The V gene's germline CDR1 is SGHNT and CDR2 YYREEE (reference sequence). The CDR3 length is 14 residues. J was trimmed by 5 bases and V by 4 bases; bases with no gene match: 7. CDR3 DNA: TGTGCCAGCAGCAGCAGGGGGCGCGGGACTGAAGCTTTCTTT. This sequence encodes CASSSRGRGTEAFF. The variable domain in full, with the rest retrieved from reference TRBV5-4 and TRBJ1-1, is ETGVTQSPTHLIKTRGQQVTLRCSSQSGHNTVSWYQQALGQGPQFIFQYYREEENGRGNFPPRFSGLQFPNYSSELNVNALELDDSALYLCASSSRGRGTEAFFGQGTRLTVV.